Listed here are 16 T cell receptor beta chains from one sample, sequenced in a study of graft-versus-host responses after intestinal transplantation. Their target antigens are unknown. Clones were sequenced by immunoSEQ multiplex PCR, and TCRdb holds only the in-frame ones, with some missing. The data hold more than 95,000 clones, with 90% observed a single time. The sequenced sample was unstimulated CD4+ T cells sorted from spleen or lymph node cells, obtained before intestinal transplant. The origin of the receptors is a human donor who received an intestinal transplant.

This clone was seen once. The V call is TRBV27, the J call TRBJ2-7, with 12 bases identical to TRBD2. The germline V gene encodes CDR1 MNHEY and CDR2 SMNVEV (reference sequence). The CDR3 consists of 16 residues. The V gene end was trimmed by 6 bases and the J gene end by 2 bases; junction bases not matched to a gene: 8. The CDR3 sequence is CASSDERTSGTYEQYF. The CDR3 bases are TGTGCCAGCAGCGACGAAAGGACTAGCGGGACCTACGAGCAGTACTTC.

This rearrangement joins TRBV4-1 to TRBJ2-1; 8 bases agree with TRBD1. CDR1 is MGHRA and CDR2 is YSYEKL in the germline V gene. The V and J ends lost 1 base and 8 bases, in that order; junction bases with no gene match: 10. There are 16 residues in the CDR3. CDR3: CASSQADRTGLDEQFF. The CDR3 DNA follows: TGCGCCAGCAGCCAAGCCGACCGGACAGGGTTAGATGAGCAGTTCTTC.

The chain couples TRBV7-6 to TRBJ2-1; TRBD2 agrees at 7 bases. Germline V gene sequence: CDR1 SGHVS, CDR2 FNYEAQ. Trimming removed 1 base from V and 0 bases from J; junction bases left unmatched: 6. The CDR3 contains 17 residues. The CDR3 DNA reads as TGTGCCAGCAGCTTAGGTGGGAGGGGTACCTCCTACAATGAGCAGTTCTTC. Residues: CASSLGGRGTSYNEQFF.

This clone was counted only a few times. J is TRBJ1-4 and V is TRBV30; 9 bases are shared with TRBD1. V shed 3 bases and J 4 bases; nucleotides not matched to a gene: 6. CDR3 length: 15 amino acids. Per germline, CDR1 GTSNPN and CDR2 SVGIG (reference sequence). DNA of the CDR3: TGTGCCTGGAGCCAACAGGGGGCGAGTAATGAAAAACTGTTTTTT. Translation gives CAWSQQGASNEKLFF.

The chain combines TRBV19 with TRBJ1-4; D perhaps matches TRBD1 (6 bases). Trimming shortened V by 7 bases and J by 8 bases, and 20 bases separated the two germline ends. This CDR3 region has 15 residues. The germline CDR1 and CDR2 sequences are LNHDA and SQIVND (reference sequence). CDR3 DNA: TGTGCCAGTACCCCCGGGTGGGGGCTTGGGGAAAAACTGTTTTTT. It is translated as CASTPGWGLGEKLFF. The entire variable domain, with the rest obtained from reference TRBV19 and TRBJ1-4, is as follows: DGGITQSPKYLFRKEGQNVTLSCEQNLNHDAMYWYRQDPGQGLRLIYYSQIVNDFQKGDIAEGYSVSREKKESFPLTVTSAQKNPTAFYLCASTPGWGLGEKLFFGSGTQLSVL.

The J gene is TRBJ2-2, the V gene TRBV6-6; perhaps TRBD1 as D (7 bases). Per germline, CDR1 MNHNY and CDR2 SVGAGI (reference sequence). CDR3 length equals 15 residues. Deletions cut 10 bases from V and 4 bases from J, with 19 bases between. The CDR3: CATFRRGPTTGELFF. The CDR3 coding sequence is TGTGCCACCTTTAGGAGGGGGCCTACCACCGGGGAGCTGTTTTTT.

The chain recombines TRBV13 with TRBJ1-6; weak D call: TRBD1 (5 bases). The CDR3 extends over 15 amino acids. Trimming left V 0 bases short and J 11 bases short, with 14 bases between. Germline-derived CDR1 and CDR2 are PRHDT and FYEKMQ (reference sequence). The CDR3 nucleotides read TGTGCCAGCAGCTTAGGGCGGGGCCCGACAGCACCCCTCCACTTT. Protein: CASSLGRGPTAPLHF.

The V call is TRBV5-1, the J call TRBJ2-1; 11 bases are shared with TRBD2. The V segment lost 4 bases and the J segment 6 bases; nucleotides outside the gene matches: 9. The CDR3 sequence is 16 residues long. Looked up from germline, CDR1 is SGHRS and CDR2 is YFSETQ. This CDR3 is CASSPPGLAVLNEQFF. CDR3 bases: TGCGCCAGCAGCCCTCCGGGACTAGCGGTCCTCAATGAGCAGTTCTTC.

CDR3 DNA sequence: TGCGCCAGCAGCCAAGATAGGACAGGGATCTATGGCTACACCTTC. Translating it yields CASSQDRTGIYGYTF. V gene TRBV4-1 combines with J gene TRBJ1-2, with 8 positions matching TRBD1. Germline V gene sequence: CDR1 MGHRA, CDR2 YSYEKL. The CDR3 contains 15 residues. Trimming took 0 bases from V and 4 from J; bases not matched to a gene: 4.

The chain recombines TRBV5-1 with TRBJ2-1; no clear D gene. The germline gives CDR1 SGHRS, CDR2 YFSETQ. V lost 4 bases and J lost 5, with 10 bases in between. The CDR3 covers 13 residues. CDR3 nucleotides: TGCGCCAGCAGCGGCAGGAAGGACAATGAGCAGTTCTTC. The encoded protein is CASSGRKDNEQFF.

Written as DNA, the CDR3 is TGTGCCAGTAGCGACGACAGGGGGCCAGCAGATACGCAGTATTTT. This sequence encodes CASSDDRGPADTQYF. The chain links TRBV19 to TRBJ2-3; 10 bases agree with TRBD1. The J segment lost 4 bases and the V segment lost 6 bases, leaving 7 bases of the junction unmatched. CDR1 is LNHDA, CDR2 SQIVND, per germline (reference sequence). This CDR3 is 15 amino acids long.

The CDR3 reads CASSRDRRNSPLHF. Here the CDR3 DNA reads TGTGCCAGCTCAAGGGACAGAAGAAATTCACCCCTCCACTTT. V usage is TRBV18 and J usage is TRBJ1-6, with TRBD1 identical over 7 bases. Germline V gives CDR1 KGHSH, CDR2 LQKENI. V shed 5 bases, J shed 7 bases, and the junction held 5 bases outside the gene matches. This CDR3 has 14 amino acids.

This chain joins TRBV6-1 and TRBJ2-7, with 7 bases aligning to TRBD2. The V gene's germline CDR1 is MNHNS and CDR2 SASEGT. The V and J ends lost 0 bases and 3 bases, in that order; junction bases with no gene match: 2. The CDR3 sequence is 14 residues long. The CDR3 coding sequence is TGTGCCAGCAGTGAAGCGGGAGGGGTCTACGAGCAGTACTTC. Translating gives CASSEAGGVYEQYF.

The chain employs TRBV6-6 and TRBJ2-3; D call uncertain. This CDR3 comprises 12 residues. Trimming stripped 6 bases from V and 2 bases from J, with 6 bases between. Germline loops: CDR1 MNHNY, CDR2 SVGAGI (reference sequence). The CDR3 bases are TGTGCCAGCAGCTCTTACACAGATACGCAGTATTTT. The encoded protein is CASSSYTDTQYF.

The rearrangement links TRBV6-1 to TRBJ2-7, with 11 nucleotides matching TRBD1. Germline loops: CDR1 MNHNS, CDR2 SASEGT. With V trimmed by 11 bases and J by 7 bases, 16 bases remained unmatched. The CDR3 consists of 15 residues. The CDR3 DNA is TGTGCCGGCACCGACCCGGGACAGGGGGTCTGGGAGCAGTACTTC. The encoded protein is CAGTDPGQGVWEQYF.

This sequence joins TRBV7-3 and TRBJ2-7; 10 bases are a match to TRBD1. The length of the CDR3 is 15 residues. The J segment lost 5 bases and the V segment lost 5 bases, leaving 9 bases of the junction unmatched. Germline values: CDR1 SGHTA, CDR2 FQGTGA. CDR3 sequence reads: CASSPGQGRSHEQYF. CDR3 nucleotides: TGTGCCAGCAGCCCGGGACAGGGGAGAAGTCACGAGCAGTACTTC.